A selection of T cell receptor beta chains follows, all from one sample in a study of CD8 T cells in ankylosing spondylitis. TCRdb independently ran MiXCR on the 5' RACE reads; one entry per CDR3 protein. The sample holds under 250,000 distinct CDR3 sequences; 6% to 8% are singletons and the top ten take approximately 15%. Sample: blood, either unsorted or a sorted T cell fraction (not recorded which). The source of these receptors is a male donor with ankylosing spondylitis. Each CDR3 is given with its conserved first and last residue. Fields, in order: CDR3 DNA, CDR3 protein, D gene, V gene, J gene, CDR3 length, clone size. The D gene is left open where the match is weak. Some rows have no size entry. The others give once, few or many, or a class for an expanded clone.

DNA: TGTGCCAGCAGTTACCTAGACGGGCAGTTCTTC
CDR3: CASSYLDGQFF
D: -
V: TRBV6-2/TRBV6-3
J: TRBJ2-1
length: 11
size: -

DNA: TGTGCCAGCAGCCCCAGTAAGGGCACAGATACGCAGTATTTT
CDR3: CASSPSKGTDTQYF
D: -
V: TRBV9
J: TRBJ2-3
length: 14
size: few

DNA: TGTGCCAGTAGTATTGGTGCGGGAAGGTACGAGCAGTACTTC
CDR3: CASSIGAGRYEQYF
D: -
V: TRBV19
J: TRBJ2-7
length: 14
size: few

DNA: TGTGCCAGCAGTTCCTTTCCGGGGGGGAGGAGCACTGAAGCTTTCTTT
CDR3: CASSSFPGGRSTEAFF
D: -
V: TRBV28
J: TRBJ1-1
length: 16
size: many

DNA: TGTGCCAGTAGTCAGGAGTACAATGAGCAGTTCTTC
CDR3: CASSQEYNEQFF
D: -
V: TRBV19
J: TRBJ2-1
length: 12
size: -

DNA: TGTGCCAGCAGCATAAGGACTAGCGGGAGGACCAGTACGCAGTATTTT
CDR3: CASSIRTSGRTSTQYF
D: TRBD2
V: TRBV7-9
J: TRBJ2-3
length: 16
size: few

DNA: TGTGCCATCCAAGGAGGGGTGAACACTGAAGCTTTCTTT
CDR3: CAIQGGVNTEAFF
D: -
V: TRBV7-9
J: TRBJ1-1
length: 13
size: many

DNA: TGCAGCGTTACGAACAGGGATTCCTACGAGCAGTACTTC
CDR3: CSVTNRDSYEQYF
D: -
V: TRBV29-1
J: TRBJ2-7
length: 13
size: many

DNA: TGTGCCAGCAGCCCGGGAAGCGGGAGGAATGAGCAGTTCTTC
CDR3: CASSPGSGRNEQFF
D: TRBD2
V: TRBV9
J: TRBJ2-1
length: 14
size: many

DNA: TGTGCCAGCAGCTCCCTTAGCGGGGGTAGCACAGATACGCAGTATTTT
CDR3: CASSSLSGGSTDTQYF
D: TRBD2
V: TRBV7-3
J: TRBJ2-3
length: 16
size: few

DNA: TGTGCTAGTGGCTCGGGGCTTACCCCGGGAGAGACCCAGTACTTC
CDR3: CASGSGLTPGETQYF
D: -
V: TRBV12-5
J: TRBJ2-5
length: 15
size: many

DNA: TGCAGTGCTAGAGCGCGGGACAGGGATCTCCTTAGGGATAGGTACGAGCAGTACTTC
CDR3: CSARARDRDLLRDRYEQYF
D: TRBD1
V: TRBV20-1
J: TRBJ2-7
length: 19
size: once

DNA: TGTGCCAGCAGTTTAAACCACGACTCCTCTCCTCGCGAGCAGTACTTC
CDR3: CASSLNHDSSPREQYF
D: -
V: TRBV27
J: TRBJ2-7
length: 16
size: -

DNA: TGTGCCAGCAGCTTAACAGGGACAGGGACGGATGTCGGCTTGTACTTC
CDR3: CASSLTGTGTDVGLYF
D: TRBD1
V: TRBV7-6
J: TRBJ2-7
length: 16
size: few

DNA: TGTGCCAGCTCACTAAGGGGTAGCGAGAGCTCCTACGAGCAGTACTTC
CDR3: CASSLRGSESSYEQYF
D: -
V: TRBV18
J: TRBJ2-7
length: 16
size: few

DNA: TGTGCCAGCAGCCACCAAGAGACCCAGTACTTC
CDR3: CASSHQETQYF
D: -
V: TRBV16
J: TRBJ2-5
length: 11
size: many

DNA: TGTGCCAGCAGCTTAGTGACGAGGGAGACCCAGTACTTC
CDR3: CASSLVTRETQYF
D: -
V: TRBV11-2
J: TRBJ2-5
length: 13
size: many

DNA: TGTGCCAGCAGTTTAGCCCCCACCGGCACAGATACGCAGTATTTT
CDR3: CASSLAPTGTDTQYF
D: -
V: TRBV12-3/TRBV12-4
J: TRBJ2-3
length: 15
size: many

DNA: TGTGCCAGCAGCTTAGAAGGTTCTATATACTACAATGAGCAGTTCTTC
CDR3: CASSLEGSIYYNEQFF
D: -
V: TRBV7-8
J: TRBJ2-1
length: 16
size: few

DNA: TGTGCCAGCAGCCCCTCATTGTTCGGCCGCACTGAAGCTTTCTTT
CDR3: CASSPSLFGRTEAFF
D: -
V: TRBV5-5
J: TRBJ1-1
length: 15
size: -

DNA: TGTGCCAGCAGTGACTCAGCGGGGGAAACAGATACGCAGTATTTT
CDR3: CASSDSAGETDTQYF
D: TRBD2
V: TRBV6-4
J: TRBJ2-3
length: 15
size: many

DNA: TGTGCCAGCGTTAATCCCGGGTCGTCCTACGAGCAGTACTTC
CDR3: CASVNPGSSYEQYF
D: -
V: TRBV6-5
J: TRBJ2-7
length: 14
size: few

DNA: TGTGCCAGCAGCCCCAGGACTGGGAACACCTACGAGCAGTACTTC
CDR3: CASSPRTGNTYEQYF
D: -
V: TRBV7-6
J: TRBJ2-7
length: 15
size: many

DNA: TGTGCCACCAGTGATTTAGGTTGGTCTAGCGGGACGGATGAGCAGTTCTTC
CDR3: CATSDLGWSSGTDEQFF
D: TRBD2
V: TRBV24-1
J: TRBJ2-1
length: 17
size: few

DNA: TGTGCCAGCAGCCAGGTATTGGGGAACACTGAAGCTTTCTTT
CDR3: CASSQVLGNTEAFF
D: -
V: TRBV4-2
J: TRBJ1-1
length: 14
size: many

DNA: TGTGCCAGCTCGGACAGGGTAGTGGAGAGGAGCACTGAAGCTTTCTTT
CDR3: CASSDRVVERSTEAFF
D: TRBD1
V: TRBV12-3/TRBV12-4
J: TRBJ1-1
length: 16
size: many

DNA: TGCGCCAGCAGTGGGTCCTCCGGGACAGGGATCTACGAGCAGTACTTC
CDR3: CASSGSSGTGIYEQYF
D: TRBD1
V: TRBV10-1
J: TRBJ2-7
length: 16
size: -

DNA: TGTGCCAGCAGCCCCCCCGGTTTTGTTACAGATACGCAGTATTTT
CDR3: CASSPPGFVTDTQYF
D: -
V: TRBV7-9
J: TRBJ2-3
length: 15
size: few

DNA: TGTGCCAGCAGCTTAGAGGCCAGTAGCTCCTACAATGAGCAGTTCTTC
CDR3: CASSLEASSSYNEQFF
D: -
V: TRBV7-9
J: TRBJ2-1
length: 16
size: many

DNA: TGTGCCAGCAGCGTTTCCTCCGCCGTGACGTACGAGCAGTACTTC
CDR3: CASSVSSAVTYEQYF
D: -
V: TRBV9
J: TRBJ2-7
length: 15
size: -

DNA: TGCGCCAGCAGCCAAGATAGGAGTAGCACAGATACGCAGTATTTT
CDR3: CASSQDRSSTDTQYF
D: -
V: TRBV4-3
J: TRBJ2-3
length: 15
size: many

DNA: TGTGCCAGCAGCCCTAGGGACAGGGGAACCTACAATGAGCAGTTCTTC
CDR3: CASSPRDRGTYNEQFF
D: TRBD1
V: TRBV13
J: TRBJ2-1
length: 16
size: few

DNA: TGTGCCAGCAGTTCCTACCCGGGGACAGGGGGCTTCTATGGCTACACCTTC
CDR3: CASSSYPGTGGFYGYTF
D: TRBD1
V: TRBV12-3/TRBV12-4
J: TRBJ1-2
length: 17
size: -

DNA: TGTGCCAGCAGCTTAGGGTCTAGCGGGGGGTGGGAGCAGTACTTC
CDR3: CASSLGSSGGWEQYF
D: TRBD2
V: TRBV7-2
J: TRBJ2-7
length: 15
size: -

DNA: TGTGCCAGCAGTTTACTATCGGGAGGGCCTTTATTCGAGCAGTACTTC
CDR3: CASSLLSGGPLFEQYF
D: TRBD2
V: TRBV27
J: TRBJ2-7
length: 16
size: many

DNA: TGTGCCACCAGTGGGGGACCAACAGGGTCCTACGAGCAGTACTTC
CDR3: CATSGGPTGSYEQYF
D: -
V: TRBV24-1
J: TRBJ2-7
length: 15
size: -

DNA: TGCAGCGTGTGGGACTCTAGCGGGAGTATTGAGGGGCACGGAGATACGCAGTATTTT
CDR3: CSVWDSSGSIEGHGDTQYF
D: TRBD2
V: TRBV29-1
J: TRBJ2-3
length: 19
size: -

DNA: TGCAGCGTTTCCGGGACAGAAGCTTTCTTT
CDR3: CSVSGTEAFF
D: -
V: TRBV29-1
J: TRBJ1-1
length: 10
size: few

DNA: TGCGCCAGCAGCCAAGATTTGGACAGGGGGGTTAGGACTGAAGCTTTCTTT
CDR3: CASSQDLDRGVRTEAFF
D: TRBD1
V: TRBV4-3
J: TRBJ1-1
length: 17
size: many

DNA: TGTGCCAGCAGACACGACATTCCCCTAGGCAATTCACCCCTCCACTTT
CDR3: CASRHDIPLGNSPLHF
D: -
V: TRBV5-5
J: TRBJ1-6
length: 16
size: many

DNA: TGTGCCAGCAGCCACACACCCCGGCCGCAAGAGACCCAGTACTTC
CDR3: CASSHTPRPQETQYF
D: -
V: TRBV7-8
J: TRBJ2-5
length: 15
size: few

DNA: TGTGCCAGCAGTATTCCTCCAGGGTCGGCTAATTCACCCCTCCACTTT
CDR3: CASSIPPGSANSPLHF
D: -
V: TRBV6-2/TRBV6-3
J: TRBJ1-6
length: 16
size: many

DNA: TGCGCCAGCAGCTTGAGAGGGGATGGGGAGACCCAGTACTTC
CDR3: CASSLRGDGETQYF
D: -
V: TRBV5-1
J: TRBJ2-5
length: 14
size: many

DNA: TGTGCCAGCAGCCAAAGACAGCCCTATGGCTACACCTTC
CDR3: CASSQRQPYGYTF
D: -
V: TRBV3-1
J: TRBJ1-2
length: 13
size: -

DNA: TGTGCCAGCAGCTTTAAACCGGGAGCTGGCTACACCTTC
CDR3: CASSFKPGAGYTF
D: -
V: TRBV7-9
J: TRBJ1-2
length: 13
size: many

DNA: TGTGCCAGCAGCTTGGCCATCTGGGGGGCCCGCAACACTGAAGCTTTCTTT
CDR3: CASSLAIWGARNTEAFF
D: -
V: TRBV5-5
J: TRBJ1-1
length: 17
size: many

DNA: TGTGCCAGCAGTCCCGGGTTGGGAGAACGGGGAGGAGAGACCCAGTACTTC
CDR3: CASSPGLGERGGETQYF
D: -
V: TRBV27
J: TRBJ2-5
length: 17
size: many

DNA: TGTGCCAGCAGCTTAGATGTTTGGGTCTACAATGAGCAGTTCTTC
CDR3: CASSLDVWVYNEQFF
D: -
V: TRBV11-2
J: TRBJ2-1
length: 15
size: many

DNA: TGTGCCAGCAGCCCTCAACCTAGCGGGACCTACGAGCAGTACTTC
CDR3: CASSPQPSGTYEQYF
D: TRBD2
V: TRBV7-9
J: TRBJ2-7
length: 15
size: many

DNA: TGCGCCAGCAGCCACCTCACCGGGACTAGCGGGAATCAAGTAGCCCCAGATACGCAGTATTTT
CDR3: CASSHLTGTSGNQVAPDTQYF
D: TRBD2
V: TRBV4-1
J: TRBJ2-3
length: 21
size: many

DNA: TGCAGCGTTGATATGGGGGTCGAGCAGTACTTC
CDR3: CSVDMGVEQYF
D: -
V: TRBV29-1
J: TRBJ2-7
length: 11
size: many

DNA: TGTGCCAGCAGTTACCGGGCCAGGGGCTACGAGCAGTACTTC
CDR3: CASSYRARGYEQYF
D: -
V: TRBV27
J: TRBJ2-7
length: 14
size: few

DNA: TGTGCCAGCAGCTTGCGGGGGGACGGCAATCAGCCCCAGCATTTT
CDR3: CASSLRGDGNQPQHF
D: -
V: TRBV5-5
J: TRBJ1-5
length: 15
size: many

DNA: TGTGCCAGCAGCTGGTCCTACAATGAGCAGTTCTTC
CDR3: CASSWSYNEQFF
D: -
V: TRBV13
J: TRBJ2-1
length: 12
size: few

DNA: TGCAGCGTTGCAGGCTACAATGAGCAGTTCTTC
CDR3: CSVAGYNEQFF
D: -
V: TRBV29-1
J: TRBJ2-1
length: 11
size: many

DNA: TGTGCCAGCAGGGGGCCCAACACCGGGGAGCTGTTTTTT
CDR3: CASRGPNTGELFF
D: -
V: TRBV9
J: TRBJ2-2
length: 13
size: many

DNA: TGTGCCAGCACCCCCGACAGGGTATCTCCTGGAAACACCATATATTTT
CDR3: CASTPDRVSPGNTIYF
D: TRBD1
V: TRBV6-1
J: TRBJ1-3
length: 16
size: many

DNA: TGCAGCGTTGACGGGACTAGCGGGAGTACAACAGATACGCAGTATTTT
CDR3: CSVDGTSGSTTDTQYF
D: TRBD2
V: TRBV29-1
J: TRBJ2-3
length: 16
size: many